This T cell receptor (beta chain) stems from a study of T cell responses to AZD1222 COVID-19 vaccine. There are 12 residues in the CDR3. Germline values: CDR1 LNHDA, CDR2 SQIVND (reference sequence). V was cut by 5 bases and J by 8 bases, with 10 bases left in between. Sequencing used immunoSEQ multiplex PCR; TCRdb keeps in-frame clones, though not all of them. The sample shows fewer than 150,000 clones, 92% of them seen only once. The chain is built from TRBV19 and TRBJ2-1, with D hard to call. This material consisted of peripheral blood, taken on day 0 of AZD1222 vaccination. This TCR was sampled from an adult in good health. The CDR3 is CASSGRIDEQFF. In DNA, the CDR3 is TGTGCCAGTAGTGGCCGCATCGATGAGCAGTTCTTC.